One and the same sample provided the 15 T cell receptor beta chains below, sequenced in a study of identical twins. From the 5' RACE reads, TCRdb called clonotypes with MiXCR, one entry per CDR3 protein. Of about 810,000 distinct CDR3 sequences listed, roughly an eighth are singletons. These same data were also listed under a study on yellow fever vaccine responses in identical twins.

What was sequenced was PBMCs. Source of these receptors: a woman younger than 35 in good health.

The V call is TRBV10-3, the J call TRBJ2-2; D might be TRBD2 (5 bases). The CDR3 consists of 15 residues. Germline values: CDR1 ENHRY, CDR2 SYGVKD. V lost 3 bases and J lost 0, with 8 bases in between. CDR3 in amino acids: CAISEADANTGELFF. Written as DNA, the CDR3 is TGTGCCATCAGTGAAGCGGACGCGAACACCGGGGAGCTGTTTTTT.

V is TRBV5-1 and J is TRBJ2-3; D is possibly TRBD2 (5 bases). V lost 4 bases and J 6 bases, leaving 27 bases between the germline ends. CDR3 size: 18 residues. Germline V CDR1 and CDR2: SGHRS, YFSETQ. CDR3 amino acids: CASSRNPPDFSGLDTQYF. The CDR3, as DNA: TGCGCCAGCAGCCGGAACCCACCGGACTTCTCAGGTTTGGATACGCAGTATTTT. Full variable domain (rest looked up from reference TRBV5-1 and TRBJ2-3): KAGVTQTPRYLIKTRGQQVTLSCSPISGHRSVSWYQQTPGQGLQFLFEYFSETQRNKGNFPGRFSGRQFSNSRSEMNVSTLELGDSALYLCASSRNPPDFSGLDTQYFGPGTRLTVL.

In its sample, this clonotype was seen a few times. The chain recombines TRBV28 with TRBJ2-7; D unresolved. Germline V CDR1 and CDR2: MDHEN, SYDVKM. This CDR3 is 13 amino acids long. Between the trimmed V and J ends, which lost 3 bases and 3 bases, there was a span of 9 bases. The DNA for the CDR3 is TGTGCCAGCAGTTTTTGGTCCGGCTACGAGCAGTACTTC. It codes for CASSFWSGYEQYF.

The CDR3 loop reads CATSDFSVNYGYTF. The CDR3 nucleotides are TGTGCCACCAGTGATTTTTCGGTGAACTATGGCTACACCTTC. V usage is TRBV24-1 and J usage is TRBJ1-2; D remains unclear. The CDR3 has 14 residues. V shed 1 base and J shed 2 bases, with 7 bases lying between them. CDR1 KGHDR and CDR2 SFDVKD come from the germline V gene.

This clonotype has only a few counts. V gene TRBV19 combines with J gene TRBJ2-1; D gene ambiguous. The germline V gene encodes CDR1 LNHDA and CDR2 SQIVND (reference sequence). The V end was cut by 3 bases, the J end by 7 bases, with 19 bases between. The CDR3 consists of 16 residues. CDR3 protein: CASSMGLSRYGNEQFF. CDR3 in DNA: TGTGCCAGTAGTATGGGGTTGTCTCGATATGGGAATGAGCAGTTCTTC.

This chain links TRBV20-1 with TRBJ2-7; 9 bases line up with TRBD2. The V gene end was trimmed by 1 base and the J gene end by 3 bases; junction bases not matched to a gene: 13. There are 17 residues in the CDR3. Germline values: CDR1 DFQATT, CDR2 SNEGSKA (reference sequence). The CDR3 sequence: CSARVPGVAGENYEQYV. CDR3 coding DNA: TGCAGTGCTAGAGTCCCCGGGGTAGCGGGGGAGAACTACGAGCAGTACGTC.

A few counts support this clonotype. Sequence at one end of the junction differs from germline and may be a read error. The chain couples TRBV2 to TRBJ2-5; D unclear. CDR1 is SNHLY, CDR2 FYNNEI, per germline. The CDR3 sequence is 13 residues long. In DNA form, the CDR3 reads TGTGCCAGCGGTGACCAAGACCAAGAGACCCAGTACTTC. It translates to CASGDQDQETQYF.

The sample holds a few counts of this clonotype. This chain links TRBV20-1 with TRBJ2-1, with D possibly being TRBD2 (6 bases). The CDR3 is 14 residues long. V was pared by 3 bases and J by 5 bases, with 14 bases between. Per germline, CDR1 DFQATT and CDR2 SNEGSKA (reference sequence). The CDR3: CSASRSSADNEQFF. CDR3 nucleotide sequence: TGCAGTGCTAGTAGGTCTAGCGCGGACAATGAGCAGTTCTTC.

This clonotype was detected many times. The chain employs TRBV10-3 and TRBJ2-5; D is unclear. The V and J ends lost 2 bases and 9 bases respectively, with 13 bases between them. CDR1 is ENHRY, CDR2 SYGVKD, per germline. This CDR3 is built from 13 residues. Here the CDR3 reads CAISEGVARSQYF. The CDR3, as DNA: TGTGCCATCAGTGAGGGGGTGGCCCGTTCCCAGTACTTC.

The chain joins TRBV28 to TRBJ2-5, with D hard to call. Germline V gene sequence: CDR1 MDHEN, CDR2 SYDVKM. The length of the CDR3 is 13 residues. The ends were cut back, 6 bases at V and 5 bases at J, with 13 bases in the middle. Here the CDR3 reads CASRSLGGETQYF. Here the CDR3 DNA reads TGTGCCAGCAGGTCTCTAGGCGGTGAGACCCAGTACTTC.

This clonotype came up a few times. The CDR3 region has the DNA TGCAGTGCTTCATCCGCGGGGGGGGCTCTAAATGAGCAGTTCTTC. Its protein is CSASSAGGALNEQFF. The chain employs TRBV20-1 and TRBJ2-1, with 9 bases identical to TRBD2. This CDR3 spans 15 amino acids. With V trimmed by 5 bases and J by 7 bases, 12 bases remained unmatched. Germline assignment: CDR1 DFQATT and CDR2 SNEGSKA (reference sequence).

The chain links TRBV7-8 to TRBJ1-5, with D perhaps TRBD1 (5 bases). Trimming removed 3 bases from V and 6 bases from J, with 9 bases in between. The CDR3 is 13 amino acids. CDR1 is SGHVS, CDR2 FQNEAQ, per germline. CDR3 loop: CASSLTGTQPQHF. CDR3 in DNA: TGTGCCAGCAGCTTGACGGGGACTCAGCCCCAGCATTTT.

Only a few counts were recorded for this clonotype. The CDR3 region has the DNA TGCAGCGTTGCCCTTACTAGCTTACCCGGGGAGCTGTTTTTT. Encoded protein: CSVALTSLPGELFF. The V call is TRBV29-1, the J call TRBJ2-2; possible D gene TRBD2, 6 bases. The CDR3 spans 14 residues. The V and J ends lost 4 bases and 6 bases respectively, with 15 bases between them. Germline V CDR1 and CDR2: SQVTM, ANQGSEA.

V and J are TRBV6-2 or TRBV6-3 and TRBJ2-7; 9 nucleotides align to TRBD1. J gave up 0 bases and V 7 bases, and 13 bases lay outside the gene matches. Germline V lookup: CDR1 MNHEY, CDR2 SVGEGT. The CDR3 contains 17 residues. The CDR3 bases are TGTGCCAGCACCGGGGGGTTGACAGGGGGGGACTCCTACGAGCAGTACTTC. This sequence encodes CASTGGLTGGDSYEQYF.

Ten or more counts support this clonotype. V is TRBV12-3 or TRBV12-4 and J is TRBJ1-2; TRBD1 agrees at 8 bases. J was trimmed by 9 bases and V by 6 bases; bases with no gene match: 9. This CDR3 spans 13 amino acids. CDR3 amino acids: CASRQGVFDRYTF. In nucleotides, the CDR3 is TGTGCCAGCAGACAGGGGGTATTCGATCGCTACACCTTC.